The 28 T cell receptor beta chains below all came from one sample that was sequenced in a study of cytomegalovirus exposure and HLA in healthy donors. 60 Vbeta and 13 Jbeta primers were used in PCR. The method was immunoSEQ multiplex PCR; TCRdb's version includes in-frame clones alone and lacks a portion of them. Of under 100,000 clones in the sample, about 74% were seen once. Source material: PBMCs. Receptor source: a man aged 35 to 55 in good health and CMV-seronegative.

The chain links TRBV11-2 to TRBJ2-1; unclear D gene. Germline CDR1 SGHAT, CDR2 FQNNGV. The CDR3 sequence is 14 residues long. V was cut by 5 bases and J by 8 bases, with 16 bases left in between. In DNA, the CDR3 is TGTGCCAGCAGCCTGAACCCTAGGCTCGATGAGCAGTTCTTC. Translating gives CASSLNPRLDEQFF.

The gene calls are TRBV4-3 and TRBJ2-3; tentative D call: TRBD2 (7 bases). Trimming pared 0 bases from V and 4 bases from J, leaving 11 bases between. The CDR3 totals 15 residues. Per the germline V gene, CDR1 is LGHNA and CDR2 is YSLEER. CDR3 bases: TGCGCCAGCAGCCAAGAGGGGGGGCGCGCAGATACGCAGTATTTT. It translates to CASSQEGGRADTQYF.

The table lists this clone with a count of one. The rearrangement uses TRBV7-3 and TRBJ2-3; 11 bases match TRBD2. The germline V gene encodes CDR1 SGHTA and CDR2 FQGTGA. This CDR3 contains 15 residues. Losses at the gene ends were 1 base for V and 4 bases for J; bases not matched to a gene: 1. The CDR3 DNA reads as TGTGCCAGCAGCTTAATTAGCGGGGGGGCAGATACGCAGTATTTT. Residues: CASSLISGGADTQYF.

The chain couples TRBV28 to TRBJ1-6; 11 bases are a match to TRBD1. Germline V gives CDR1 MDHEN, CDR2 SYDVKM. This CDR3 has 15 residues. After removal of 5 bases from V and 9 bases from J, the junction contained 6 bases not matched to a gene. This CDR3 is CASSPGTGGGSPLHF. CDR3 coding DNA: TGTGCCAGCAGTCCCGGGACAGGGGGGGGTTCACCCCTCCACTTT.

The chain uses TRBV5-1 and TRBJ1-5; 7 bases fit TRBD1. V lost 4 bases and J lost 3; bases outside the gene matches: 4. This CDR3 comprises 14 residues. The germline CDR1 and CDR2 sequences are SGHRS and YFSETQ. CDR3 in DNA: TGCGCCAGCAGCGAGGGACAGATCAATCAGCCCCAGCATTTT. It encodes CASSEGQINQPQHF.

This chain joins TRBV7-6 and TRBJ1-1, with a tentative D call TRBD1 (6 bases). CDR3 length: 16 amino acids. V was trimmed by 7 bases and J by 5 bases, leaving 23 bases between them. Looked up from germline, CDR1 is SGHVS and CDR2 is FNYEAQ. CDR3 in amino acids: CASTEGQGRVDTEAFF. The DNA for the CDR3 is TGTGCCAGCACAGAGGGGCAGGGGAGAGTGGATACTGAAGCTTTCTTT.

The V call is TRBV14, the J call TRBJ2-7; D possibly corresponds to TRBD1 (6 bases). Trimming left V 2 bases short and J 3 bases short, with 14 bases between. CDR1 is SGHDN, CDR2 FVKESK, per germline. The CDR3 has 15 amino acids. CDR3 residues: CASSQFQGFVYEQYF. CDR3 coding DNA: TGTGCCAGCAGCCAATTCCAGGGGTTCGTCTACGAGCAGTACTTC.

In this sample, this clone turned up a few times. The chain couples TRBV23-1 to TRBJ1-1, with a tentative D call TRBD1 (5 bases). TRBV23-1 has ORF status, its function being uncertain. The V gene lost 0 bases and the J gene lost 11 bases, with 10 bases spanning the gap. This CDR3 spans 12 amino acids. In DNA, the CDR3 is TGCGCCAGCAGTCAATCCAGGGCTGGGGCTTTCTTT. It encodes CASSQSRAGAFF.

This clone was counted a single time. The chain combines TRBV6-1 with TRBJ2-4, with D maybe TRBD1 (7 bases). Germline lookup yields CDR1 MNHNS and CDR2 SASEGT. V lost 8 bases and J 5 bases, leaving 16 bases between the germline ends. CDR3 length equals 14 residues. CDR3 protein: CASGGGRVENIQYF. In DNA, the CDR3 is TGTGCCAGCGGAGGGGGCCGGGTGGAAAACATTCAGTACTTC.

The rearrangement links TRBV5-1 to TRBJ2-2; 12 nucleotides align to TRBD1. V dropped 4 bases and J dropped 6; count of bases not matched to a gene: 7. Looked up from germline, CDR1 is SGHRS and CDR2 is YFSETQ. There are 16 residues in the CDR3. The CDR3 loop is CASSPGTGGWSGELFF. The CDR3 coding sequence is TGCGCCAGCAGCCCGGGGACAGGGGGCTGGTCCGGGGAGCTGTTTTTT.

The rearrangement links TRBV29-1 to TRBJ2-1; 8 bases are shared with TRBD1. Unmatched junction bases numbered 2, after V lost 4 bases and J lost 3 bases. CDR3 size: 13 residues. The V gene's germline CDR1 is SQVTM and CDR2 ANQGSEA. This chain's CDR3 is CSVGGQGYNEQFF. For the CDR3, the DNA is TGCAGCGTTGGTGGACAGGGCTACAATGAGCAGTTCTTC.

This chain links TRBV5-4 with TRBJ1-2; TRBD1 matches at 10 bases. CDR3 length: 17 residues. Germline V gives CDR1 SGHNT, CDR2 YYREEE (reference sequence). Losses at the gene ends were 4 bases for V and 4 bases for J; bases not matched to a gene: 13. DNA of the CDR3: TGTGCCAGCAGCCATTTGACAGGGGGCTTTTTTGGCTATGGCTACACCTTC. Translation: CASSHLTGGFFGYGYTF. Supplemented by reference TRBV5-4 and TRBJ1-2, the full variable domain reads ETGVTQSPTHLIKTRGQQVTLRCSSQSGHNTVSWYQQALGQGPQFIFQYYREEENGRGNFPPRFSGLQFPNYSSELNVNALELDDSALYLCASSHLTGGFFGYGYTFGSGTRLTVV.

CDR3 protein: CASSSLAGANTGELFF. CDR3 nucleotides: TGTGCCAGCAGCTCTTTAGCGGGGGCGAACACCGGGGAGCTGTTTTTT. The V and J genes are TRBV7-3 and TRBJ2-2; 9 bases match TRBD2. Trimming took 4 bases from V and 0 from J; bases not matched to a gene: 3. CDR1 is SGHTA, CDR2 FQGTGA, per germline. The CDR3 is made up of 16 amino acids.

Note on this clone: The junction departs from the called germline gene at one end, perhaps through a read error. The CDR3 nucleotides read TGCGCCAGCAGCCCCTCCCCGGGACAGCGCTCTGAAAACACCATATATTTT. Amino acids: CASSPSPGQRSENTIYF. The gene calls are TRBV5-1 and TRBJ1-3; 7 nucleotides align to TRBD1. This CDR3 has 17 residues. CDR1 is SGHRS and CDR2 is YFSETQ in the germline V gene.

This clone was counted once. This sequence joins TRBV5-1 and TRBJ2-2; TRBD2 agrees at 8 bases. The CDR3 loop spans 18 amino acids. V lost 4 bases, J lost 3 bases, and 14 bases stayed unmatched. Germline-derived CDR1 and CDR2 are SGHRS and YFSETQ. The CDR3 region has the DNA TGCGCCAGCAGCCCCCGTAAGCCAGCGGGGGCCGACACCGGGGAGCTGTTTTTT. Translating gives CASSPRKPAGADTGELFF.

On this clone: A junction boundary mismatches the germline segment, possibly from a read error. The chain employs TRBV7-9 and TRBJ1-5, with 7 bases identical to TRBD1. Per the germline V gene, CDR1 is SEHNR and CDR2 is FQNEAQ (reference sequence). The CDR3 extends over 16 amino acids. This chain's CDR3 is CSSSLAAGGEYQPQHF. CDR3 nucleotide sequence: TGTTCCAGCAGCTTGGCGGCAGGGGGAGAATATCAGCCCCAGCATTTT.

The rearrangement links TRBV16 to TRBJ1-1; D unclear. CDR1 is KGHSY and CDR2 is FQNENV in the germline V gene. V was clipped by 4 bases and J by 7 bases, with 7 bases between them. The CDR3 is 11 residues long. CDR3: CASSRAFEAFF. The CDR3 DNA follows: TGTGCCAGCAGCCGGGCTTTTGAAGCTTTCTTT.

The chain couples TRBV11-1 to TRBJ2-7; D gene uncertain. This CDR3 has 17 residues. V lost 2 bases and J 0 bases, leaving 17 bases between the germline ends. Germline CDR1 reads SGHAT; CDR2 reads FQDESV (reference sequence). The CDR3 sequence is CASSLRTPTMASYEQYF. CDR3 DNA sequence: TGTGCCAGCAGCTTAAGAACACCAACAATGGCCTCCTACGAGCAGTACTTC.

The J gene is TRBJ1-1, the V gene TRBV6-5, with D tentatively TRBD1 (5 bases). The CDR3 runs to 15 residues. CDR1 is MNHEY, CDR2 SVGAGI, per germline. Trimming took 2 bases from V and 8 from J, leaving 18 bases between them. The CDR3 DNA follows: TGTGCCAGCAGTTACGGGGGGGGGTTAGGAGGGGAAGCTTTCTTT. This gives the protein CASSYGGGLGGEAFF.

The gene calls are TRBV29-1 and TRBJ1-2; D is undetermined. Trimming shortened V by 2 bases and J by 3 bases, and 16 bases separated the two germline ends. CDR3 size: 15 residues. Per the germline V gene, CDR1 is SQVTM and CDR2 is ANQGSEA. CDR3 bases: TGCAGCGTTGAATACTGGGCAGACGTTGACTATGGCTACACCTTC. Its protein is CSVEYWADVDYGYTF.

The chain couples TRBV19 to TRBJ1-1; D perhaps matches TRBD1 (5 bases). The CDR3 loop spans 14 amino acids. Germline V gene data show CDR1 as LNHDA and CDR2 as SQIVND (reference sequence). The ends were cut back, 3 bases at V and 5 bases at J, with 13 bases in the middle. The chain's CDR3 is CASSMAAGGTEAFF. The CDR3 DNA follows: TGTGCCAGTAGTATGGCCGCTGGGGGGACTGAAGCTTTCTTT.

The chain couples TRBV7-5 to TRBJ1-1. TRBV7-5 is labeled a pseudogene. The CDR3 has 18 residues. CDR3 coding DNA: TGTGTCAGAAGCTTAGCGCATGGGGGGGCCCCAATGAACACTGAAGCTTTCTTT. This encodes CVRSLAHGGAPMNTEAFF.

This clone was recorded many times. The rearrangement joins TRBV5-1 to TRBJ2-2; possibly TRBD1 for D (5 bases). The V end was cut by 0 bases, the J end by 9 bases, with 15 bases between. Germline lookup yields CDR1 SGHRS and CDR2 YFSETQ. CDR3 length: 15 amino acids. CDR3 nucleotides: TGCGCCAGCAGCTTGGAGGTGGCAGGGCGATGGGAGCTGTTTTTT. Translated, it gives CASSLEVAGRWELFF.

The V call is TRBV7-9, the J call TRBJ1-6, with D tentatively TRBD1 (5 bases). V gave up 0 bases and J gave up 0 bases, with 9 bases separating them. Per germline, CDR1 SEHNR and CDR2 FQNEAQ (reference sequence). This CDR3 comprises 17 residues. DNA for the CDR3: TGTGCCAGCAGCTTAGCCAGGGCTGCCTCCTATAATTCACCCCTCCACTTT. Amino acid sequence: CASSLARAASYNSPLHF.

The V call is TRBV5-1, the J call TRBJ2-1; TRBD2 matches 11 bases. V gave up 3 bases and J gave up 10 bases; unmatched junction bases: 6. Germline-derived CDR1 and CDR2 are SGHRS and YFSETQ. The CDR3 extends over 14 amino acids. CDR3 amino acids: CASSSTSGGQEQFF. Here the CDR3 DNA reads TGCGCCAGCAGCTCCACTAGCGGGGGCCAAGAGCAGTTCTTC.

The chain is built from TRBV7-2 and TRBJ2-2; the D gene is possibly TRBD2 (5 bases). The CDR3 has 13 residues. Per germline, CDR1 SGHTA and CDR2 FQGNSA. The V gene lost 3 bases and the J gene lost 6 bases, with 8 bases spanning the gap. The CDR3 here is CASSLEVSGELFF. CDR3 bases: TGTGCCAGCAGCTTGGAGGTTTCCGGGGAGCTGTTTTTT.

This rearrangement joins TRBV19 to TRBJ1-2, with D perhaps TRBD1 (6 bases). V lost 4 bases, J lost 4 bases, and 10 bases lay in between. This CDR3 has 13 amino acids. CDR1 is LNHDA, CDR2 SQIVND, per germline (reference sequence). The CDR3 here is CASSNDRLYGYTF. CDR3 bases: TGTGCCAGTAGTAACGACAGGCTCTATGGCTACACCTTC.

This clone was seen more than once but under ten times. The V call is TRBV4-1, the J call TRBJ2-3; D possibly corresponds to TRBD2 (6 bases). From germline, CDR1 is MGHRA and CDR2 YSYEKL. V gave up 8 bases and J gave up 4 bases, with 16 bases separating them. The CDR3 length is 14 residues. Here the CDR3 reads CASDTSFGADTQYF. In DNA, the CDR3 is TGCGCCAGCGACACTAGCTTTGGGGCAGATACGCAGTATTTT.